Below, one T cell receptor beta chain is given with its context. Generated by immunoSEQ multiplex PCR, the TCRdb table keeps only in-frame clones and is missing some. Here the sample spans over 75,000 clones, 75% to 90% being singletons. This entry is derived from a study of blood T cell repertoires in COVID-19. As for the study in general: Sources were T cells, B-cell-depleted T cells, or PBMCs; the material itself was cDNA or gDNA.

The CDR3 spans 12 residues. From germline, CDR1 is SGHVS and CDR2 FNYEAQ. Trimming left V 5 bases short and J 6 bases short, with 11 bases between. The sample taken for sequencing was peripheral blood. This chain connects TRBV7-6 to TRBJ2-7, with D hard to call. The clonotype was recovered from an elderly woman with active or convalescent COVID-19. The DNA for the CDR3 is TGTGCCAGCAGCCTCGTGTCCGGCGAGCAGTACTTC. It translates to CASSLVSGEQYF. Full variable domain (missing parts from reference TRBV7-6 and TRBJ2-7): GAGVSQSPRYKVTKRGQDVALRCDPISGHVSLYWYRQALGQGPEFLTYFNYEAQQDKSGLPNDRFSAERPEGSISTLTIQRTEQRDSAMYRCASSLVSGEQYFGPGTRLTVT.